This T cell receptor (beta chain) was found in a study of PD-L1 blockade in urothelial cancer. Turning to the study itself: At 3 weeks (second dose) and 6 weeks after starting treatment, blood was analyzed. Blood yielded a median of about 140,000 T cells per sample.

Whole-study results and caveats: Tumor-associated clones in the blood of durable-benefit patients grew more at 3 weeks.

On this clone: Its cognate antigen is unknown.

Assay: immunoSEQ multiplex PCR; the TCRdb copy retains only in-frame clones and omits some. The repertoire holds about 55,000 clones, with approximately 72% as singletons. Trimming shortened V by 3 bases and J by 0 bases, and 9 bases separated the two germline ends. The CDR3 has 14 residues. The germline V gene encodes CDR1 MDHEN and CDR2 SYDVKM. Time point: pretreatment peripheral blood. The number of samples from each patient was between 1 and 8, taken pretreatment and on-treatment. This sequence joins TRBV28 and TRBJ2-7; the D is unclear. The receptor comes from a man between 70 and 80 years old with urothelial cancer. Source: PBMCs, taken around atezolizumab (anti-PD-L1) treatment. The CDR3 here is CASSFGRLSYEQYF. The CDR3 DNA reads TGTGCCAGCAGTTTCGGTCGCCTCTCCTACGAGCAGTACTTC.